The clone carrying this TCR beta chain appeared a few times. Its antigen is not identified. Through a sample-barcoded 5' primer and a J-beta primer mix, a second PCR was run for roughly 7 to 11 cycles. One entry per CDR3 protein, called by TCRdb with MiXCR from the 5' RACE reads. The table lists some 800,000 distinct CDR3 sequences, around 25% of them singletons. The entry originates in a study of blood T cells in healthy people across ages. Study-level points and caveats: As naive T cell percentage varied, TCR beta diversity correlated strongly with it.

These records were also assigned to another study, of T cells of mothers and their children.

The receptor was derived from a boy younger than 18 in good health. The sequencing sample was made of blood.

CDR3 coding DNA: TGTGCCATCAGTGAGGAAGGAGGGTTGTTCGGCTACACCTTC. Its translation is CAISEEGGLFGYTF. The chain employs TRBV10-3 and TRBJ1-2; D remains unclear. The CDR3 has 14 residues. Germline-derived CDR1 and CDR2 are ENHRY and SYGVKD. V dropped 2 bases and J dropped 8 bases, with 15 bases sitting between them.